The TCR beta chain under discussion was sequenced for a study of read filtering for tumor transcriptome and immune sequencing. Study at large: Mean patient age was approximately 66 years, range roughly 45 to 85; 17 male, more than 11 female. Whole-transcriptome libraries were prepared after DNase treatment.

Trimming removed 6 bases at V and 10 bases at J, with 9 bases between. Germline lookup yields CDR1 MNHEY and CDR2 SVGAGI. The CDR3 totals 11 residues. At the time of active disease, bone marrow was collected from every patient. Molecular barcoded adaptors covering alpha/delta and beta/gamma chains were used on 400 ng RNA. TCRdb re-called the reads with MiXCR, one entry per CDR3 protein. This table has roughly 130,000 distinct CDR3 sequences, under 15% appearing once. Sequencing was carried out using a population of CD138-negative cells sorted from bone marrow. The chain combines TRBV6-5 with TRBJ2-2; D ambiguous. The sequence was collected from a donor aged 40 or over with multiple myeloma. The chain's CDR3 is CASRKNEELFF. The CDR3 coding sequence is TGTGCCAGCAGGAAGAATGAGGAGCTGTTTTTT.